The T cell receptor beta chain described here comes from a study of early T cells in non-severe SARS-CoV-2 infection (TCRdb year 2021). Notes on the research overall: Bulk RNA from unsorted whole blood was used for TCR sequencing, so alpha and beta chains could not be paired.

CDR1 and CDR2 are read off the germline V gene as SNHLY and FYNNEI. V drops 11 bases and J drops 7 bases, leaving 21 bases in between. CDR3 length: 14 amino acids, cysteine to phenylalanine. The sequence is cut down to CDR3 DNA, 42 bases in frame from base 1. Library preparation employed 5' RACE. Instrument used: NextSeq 500. In the TCR library protocol, unique molecular identifiers were attached to individual cDNA molecules to correct for PCR bias and sequencing error. Both TCR alpha and beta chains were sequenced, and tight co-correlation was observed between alpha and beta sequence abundances in each sample. Concerning the study's data processing: Decombinator V4 was used to annotate TCR sequences for V gene, J gene and CDR3. TCRs were defined as expanded if a significant change between any two time points was detected under a Poisson model with p below 0.0001. TCR abundances were normalised to the total number of TCRs sequenced per sample and expressed as counts per million. MAIT TCRs were defined by TRAV1-2 paired with TRAJ12, TRAJ20 or TRAJ33, and iNKT TCRs by TRAV10 paired with TRAJ18. VDJdb, accessed 1 November 2021, was searched for CMV, EBV and SARS-CoV-2 annotated TCRs, excluding TCRs annotated for multiple antigens. TCRdb reworked the public reads: Q25 trimming with fastp, MiXCR clone assembly, productive beta chains retained. Each entry is one CDR3 protein sequence, shown with its most common DNA and genes. The V and J calls reflect TCRdb's pipeline rather than the authors' work. This sample comprises some 62,000 distinct CDR3 sequences, 8% to 9% of them detected only once. Of the sample, under 15% is held by the ten largest clones.

This clonotype appeared a few times. The target of this receptor is not known. Base qualities are not recorded, but no much larger clone differs from it by a single base. Points the paper makes about the study in general: VDJdb matching was skewed toward anti-spike CD8 responses, so virus-specific expansions were likely underestimated and private and CD4 specificities were missed.

This was a case-control study nested in a cohort of healthcare workers in London, UK, who had nasopharyngeal swab PCR tests and blood samples taken every week. Between 23 and 31 March 2020, the week of the UK lockdown, healthcare workers were enrolled and then followed up weekly for as long as 16 weeks. This material consisted of whole blood, taken at baseline. Recombination connected TRBV2 to TRBJ1-5, with a tentative D gene TRBD1 over 6 matching bases. The TCR comes from an adult who was a healthcare worker with PCR-confirmed SARS-CoV-2 infection or an uninfected control (not recorded which). The CDR3 here reads CAGSGQGLGQPQHF. The nucleotide sequence is given as TGTGCCGGGTCCGGGCAGGGGCTAGGACAGCCCCAGCATTTT.